This T cell receptor (beta chain) comes out of a study of blood T cell repertoires in COVID-19 (TCRdb year 2020). Study-wide context: Samples from collaborators originated in the United States, Italy and Spain and spanned both the acute and convalescent phases of COVID-19. The material from the prospective study consisted of cDNA or gDNA derived from T cells, B-cell-depleted T cells, or PBMCs. Deeply sampled blood TCRbeta repertoires from subjects exposed to, actively infected with, or recovered from COVID-19 were included in the dataset. The repertoires were released in a freely available public database meant as a resource for research on the immune response to SARS-CoV-2. Samples came from the ongoing ImmuneRACE study (first 160 participants) plus 1,254 subjects from 6 global collaborators. The sample metadata nearly always contained a de-identified subject ID, COVID-19 status, age in years and sex. Where available, HLA class I and class II types were obtained from metadata supplied by the sample provider rather than from assay-based typing. The full study reports these points: The amount of clinical and demographic metadata varied by source and participant and was provided uncurated.

Whole blood was collected in K2EDTA tubes by collaborating institutions according to the institutions' own protocols. Collaborator samples were shipped for TCRbeta analysis as frozen whole blood, isolated PBMCs, or DNA extracted from either sample type. TCRbeta CDR3 regions were amplified from genomic DNA by means of the immunoSEQ Assay, a bias-controlled multiplex PCR. As for how the authors treated the data: The number of nucleated cells in each sample was estimated by amplification of reference gene primers within the assay. To quantify the absolute abundance of each unique TCRbeta CDR3 rearrangement, sequence reads were collapsed and filtered. For each sample, productive Simpson clonality was calculated by taking the square root of Simpson's diversity index across productive rearrangements. TCRdb holds this immuneACCESS table with in-frame rearrangements only. Some clones are missing; in checked studies, unresolved V genes explain under half, and the rest has no known cause. The V and J calls and clone size come from that table; D and trimming were worked out from the DNA. The sample table lists approximately 90,000 clones, 72% of them with a count of one. Under 15% of the sample goes to the ten largest clones.

After removal of 3 bases from V and 4 bases from J, the junction retains 4 bases not matched to a gene. As encoded in the germline V gene (reference sequence), CDR1 is MNHEY while CDR2 is SMNVEV. The CDR3 measures 15 amino acids from cysteine to phenylalanine. This entry keeps only the CDR3 DNA: 45 bases, framed from base 1. Remarks on this clone: It lacks a known antigen. The record has no base qualities; no much larger clone is one base away.

This TCR derives from a woman of 80 years or more with acute or convalescent COVID-19. This sequence uses TRBV27 and TRBJ2-3; the central 10 bases match TRBD2. Sequencing was done on a sample of peripheral blood. This receptor has the CDR3 CASSLSGGAPDTQYF. The nucleotide sequence reads as follows: TGTGCCAGCAGTTTGAGCGGGGGGGCCCCAGATACGCAGTATTTT.